The sequence of this T cell receptor beta chain was determined in a study of lymphopenia after photon versus proton radiotherapy. Study results and limitations: Only patients who died were analyzed for survival; proton advantage is unproven. Post-nadir TCR diversity decline inversely tracked overall survival among those who died. Relative stability marked proton patients; photon patients lost diversity and naive cells. After the lymphocyte nadir, photon-treated repertoires showed oligoclonal expansion, especially of CD8+ Temra cells.

Turning to this clone: Its target is unknown.

This CDR3 region has 15 residues. With V trimmed by 3 bases and J by 3 bases, 5 bases remained unmatched. CDR1 and CDR2 from the germline V gene are MDHEN and SYDVKM. Clones were read by immunoSEQ multiplex PCR, and TCRdb kept only the in-frame ones, dropping some. The sample has about 68,000 clones, roughly 93% seen once. The source was peripheral blood, collected from a patient treated with photon-based radiotherapy. V usage is TRBV28 and J usage is TRBJ2-1, with 7 bases aligning to TRBD2. The TCR was taken from a woman in her 70s with pancreatic cancer. CDR3 amino acids: CASSFTGGGYNEQFF. Written as DNA, the CDR3 is TGTGCCAGCAGTTTTACGGGAGGCGGCTACAATGAGCAGTTCTTC.